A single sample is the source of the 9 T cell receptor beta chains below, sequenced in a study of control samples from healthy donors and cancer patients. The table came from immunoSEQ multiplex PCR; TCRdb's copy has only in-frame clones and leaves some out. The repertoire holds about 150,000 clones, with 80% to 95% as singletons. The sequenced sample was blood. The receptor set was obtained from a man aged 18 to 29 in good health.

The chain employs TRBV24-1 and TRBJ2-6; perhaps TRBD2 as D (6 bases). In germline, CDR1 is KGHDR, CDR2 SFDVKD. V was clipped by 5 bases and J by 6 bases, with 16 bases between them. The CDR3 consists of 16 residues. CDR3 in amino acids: CATSGGTPPTANVLTF. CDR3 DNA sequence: TGTGCCACCAGTGGAGGGACTCCACCCACGGCCAACGTCCTGACTTTC.

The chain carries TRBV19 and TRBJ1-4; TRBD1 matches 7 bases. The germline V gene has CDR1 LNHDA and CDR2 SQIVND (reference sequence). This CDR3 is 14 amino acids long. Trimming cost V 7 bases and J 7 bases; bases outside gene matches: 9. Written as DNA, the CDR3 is TGTGCCAGTAAGGCCGGGACAGAAACTGAAAAACTGTTTTTT. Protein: CASKAGTETEKLFF.

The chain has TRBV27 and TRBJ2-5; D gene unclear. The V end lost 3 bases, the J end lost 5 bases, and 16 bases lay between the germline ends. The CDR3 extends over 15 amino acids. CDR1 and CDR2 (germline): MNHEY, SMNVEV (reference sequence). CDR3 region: CASSFLYESGETQYF. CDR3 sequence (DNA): TGTGCCAGCAGTTTTCTATACGAATCGGGCGAGACCCAGTACTTC.

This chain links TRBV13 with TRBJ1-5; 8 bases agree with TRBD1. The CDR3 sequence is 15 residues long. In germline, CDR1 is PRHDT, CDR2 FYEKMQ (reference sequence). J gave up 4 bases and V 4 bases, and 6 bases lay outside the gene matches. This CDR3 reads CASSSRDRLNQPQHF. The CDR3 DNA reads TGTGCCAGCAGCTCCCGGGACAGGCTGAATCAGCCCCAGCATTTT.

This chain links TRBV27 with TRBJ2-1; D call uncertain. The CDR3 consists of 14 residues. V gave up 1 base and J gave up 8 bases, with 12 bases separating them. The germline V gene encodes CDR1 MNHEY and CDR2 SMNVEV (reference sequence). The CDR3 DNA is TGTGCCAGCAGTTTATTTTTTTATGTTGATGAGCAGTTCTTC. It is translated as CASSLFFYVDEQFF.

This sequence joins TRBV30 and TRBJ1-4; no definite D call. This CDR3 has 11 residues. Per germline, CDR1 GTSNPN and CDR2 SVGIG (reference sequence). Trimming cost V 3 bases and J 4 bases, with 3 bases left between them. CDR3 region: CAWSLNEKLFF. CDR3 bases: TGTGCCTGGAGCCTTAATGAAAAACTGTTTTTT.

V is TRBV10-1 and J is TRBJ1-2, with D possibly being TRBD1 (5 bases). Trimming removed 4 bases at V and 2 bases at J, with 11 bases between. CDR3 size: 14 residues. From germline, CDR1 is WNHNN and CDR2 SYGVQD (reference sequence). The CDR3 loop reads CASSVEGLNYGYTF. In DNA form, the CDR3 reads TGCGCCAGCAGTGTCGAGGGGCTGAACTATGGCTACACCTTC.

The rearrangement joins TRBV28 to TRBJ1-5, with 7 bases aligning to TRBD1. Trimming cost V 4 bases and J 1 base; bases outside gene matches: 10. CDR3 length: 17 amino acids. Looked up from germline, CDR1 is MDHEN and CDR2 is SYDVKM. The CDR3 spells CASSSGGWGGSNQPQHF. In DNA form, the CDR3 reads TGTGCCAGCAGTTCAGGGGGATGGGGGGGCAGCAATCAGCCCCAGCATTTT.

The CDR3 DNA reads as TGTGCCAGCGCCCTACAGGGTCTTGAGCAGTACTTC. Encoded protein: CASALQGLEQYF. The chain carries TRBV7-8 and TRBJ2-7, with D tentatively TRBD1 (6 bases). The CDR3 runs to 12 residues. V gave up 8 bases and J gave up 7 bases, with 15 bases separating them. From germline, CDR1 is SGHVS and CDR2 FQNEAQ.